This record covers a single TCR beta chain. Its antigen is unidentified. This entry belongs to a study of T cell responses to AZD1222 COVID-19 vaccine. Findings of the study overall: Donors skewed white British and female; clonal diversity was possibly underestimated.

This CDR3 region has 16 residues. Per the germline V gene, CDR1 is SGHTA and CDR2 is FQGNSA. The germline V and J ends were trimmed by 1 base and 3 bases, with 13 bases remaining between them. This table comes from immunoSEQ multiplex PCR, and its TCRdb copy is limited to in-frame clones, with some not included. This sample has about 120,000 clones; approximately 92% occur once, and the top ten carry around 14%. This clonotype was sampled from an adult in good health. The source was peripheral blood, collected on day 0 of AZD1222 vaccination. The chain recombines TRBV7-2 with TRBJ2-1; weak D call: TRBD1 (5 bases). The CDR3 DNA is TGTGCCAGCAGCTTAGGGCAGGGTATCGGCTACAATGAGCAGTTCTTC. The encoded protein is CASSLGQGIGYNEQFF.